The 10 T cell receptor beta chains reported below all come from one sample, sequenced in a study of blood T cell repertoires in COVID-19. Produced via immunoSEQ multiplex PCR; TCRdb's table is partial and in-frame only. The table includes 270,000 or so clones, around 89% detected once. The material sequenced was peripheral blood. The receptors here all came from a man in his forties with acute or convalescent COVID-19.

This clone was seen once. The rearrangement joins TRBV5-6 to TRBJ2-1; 7 bases are shared with TRBD2. The CDR3 sequence is 13 residues long. Per the germline V gene, CDR1 is SGHDT and CDR2 is YYEEEE. Unmatched junction bases numbered 4, after V lost 6 bases and J lost 4 bases. The CDR3 nucleotides are TGTGCCAGCACCCGGACTAGATACAATGAGCAGTTCTTC. It encodes CASTRTRYNEQFF.

As for this clone: Additional DNA sequences in this sample encode the identical CDR3. The V and J genes are TRBV2 and TRBJ1-4; 8 bases are a match to TRBD1. CDR1 and CDR2 from the germline V gene are SNHLY and FYNNEI. The V segment lost 4 bases and the J segment 5 bases; nucleotides outside the gene matches: 0. The CDR3 sequence is 13 residues long. The CDR3 DNA follows: TGTGCCAGCAGTGGGACAGGGAATGAAAAACTGTTTTTT. This codes for CASSGTGNEKLFF.

This chain uses TRBV9 with TRBJ2-3, with TRBD2 identical over 10 bases. V gave up 5 bases and J gave up 2 bases; unmatched junction bases: 5. The CDR3 is 15 amino acids. Germline lookup yields CDR1 SGDLS and CDR2 YYNGEE. The CDR3 is CASSDSGGFTDTQYF. The CDR3 DNA reads as TGTGCCAGCAGTGATAGCGGGGGGTTCACAGATACGCAGTATTTT.

This clone appeared a single time. The CDR3 sequence: CASSLAGGSPLHF. The CDR3 DNA reads TGTGCCAGCAGCTTAGCCGGAGGGTCACCCCTCCACTTT. The V call is TRBV7-8, the J call TRBJ1-6; D gene ambiguous. The V end was cut by 0 bases, the J end by 10 bases, with 7 bases between. The CDR3 sequence is 13 residues long. Germline-derived CDR1 and CDR2 are SGHVS and FQNEAQ.

V is TRBV7-2 and J is TRBJ1-5; 9 bases align to TRBD1. V was pared by 3 bases and J by 5 bases, with 2 bases of the junction left unmatched. Germline V gives CDR1 SGHTA, CDR2 FQGNSA. The CDR3 has 14 amino acids. CDR3 coding DNA: TGTGCCAGCAGCTTGAGGACAGGGGATCAGCCCCAGCATTTT. Translation gives CASSLRTGDQPQHF. Based on the CDR3 plus reference TRBV7-2 and TRBJ1-5, the full variable domain is GAGVSQSPSNKVTEKGKDVELRCDPISGHTALYWYRQSLGQGLEFLIYFQGNSAPDKSGLPSDRFSAERTGGSVSTLTIQRTQQEDSAVYLCASSLRTGDQPQHFGDGTRLSIL.

V usage is TRBV9 and J usage is TRBJ1-1; D possibly corresponds to TRBD1 (5 bases). CDR3 size: 16 residues. The V gene's germline CDR1 is SGDLS and CDR2 YYNGEE. The V and J ends lost 6 bases and 0 bases respectively, with 18 bases between them. The CDR3 loop reads CASNPGGARVNTEAFF. As DNA, the CDR3 is TGTGCCAGCAACCCCGGAGGGGCCCGGGTGAACACTGAAGCTTTCTTT.

The chain couples TRBV7-6 to TRBJ2-7; the match to TRBD1 covers 10 bases. CDR3 length: 16 residues. J lost 5 bases, V lost 3 bases, and 10 bases had no gene match. Germline V gene sequence: CDR1 SGHVS, CDR2 FNYEAQ. The CDR3 nucleotides are TGTGCCAGCAGCTTTTACCGGGACAGGGGTAAGAACGAGCAGTACTTC. It translates to CASSFYRDRGKNEQYF.

This clone was counted once. CDR3 sequence (DNA): TGTGCCAGCACCCTCGCGGCGGGACAGGGTAATTCACCCCTCCACTTT. Its translation: CASTLAAGQGNSPLHF. This chain uses TRBV11-2 with TRBJ1-6; TRBD1 matches 9 bases. Trimming cost V 7 bases and J 6 bases; bases outside gene matches: 10. Germline CDR1 and CDR2: SGHAT and FQNNGV. The CDR3 sequence is 16 residues long.

The rearrangement joins TRBV12-3 or TRBV12-4 to TRBJ2-1, with D unclear. The CDR3 is made up of 12 amino acids. The V and J ends lost 6 bases and 5 bases respectively, with 8 bases between them. CDR3 amino acids: CASSPLDNEQFF. CDR3 sequence (DNA): TGTGCCAGCAGCCCTTTAGACAATGAGCAGTTCTTC.

V gene TRBV14 combines with J gene TRBJ1-3, with 7 positions matching TRBD1. CDR1 is SGHDN, CDR2 FVKESK, per germline. V lost 4 bases to trimming and J lost 4 bases; unmatched junction nucleotides: 4. The CDR3 covers 14 residues. CDR3 protein: CASSPTGAGNTIYF. Written as DNA, the CDR3 is TGTGCCAGCAGCCCCACAGGGGCAGGAAACACCATATATTTT.